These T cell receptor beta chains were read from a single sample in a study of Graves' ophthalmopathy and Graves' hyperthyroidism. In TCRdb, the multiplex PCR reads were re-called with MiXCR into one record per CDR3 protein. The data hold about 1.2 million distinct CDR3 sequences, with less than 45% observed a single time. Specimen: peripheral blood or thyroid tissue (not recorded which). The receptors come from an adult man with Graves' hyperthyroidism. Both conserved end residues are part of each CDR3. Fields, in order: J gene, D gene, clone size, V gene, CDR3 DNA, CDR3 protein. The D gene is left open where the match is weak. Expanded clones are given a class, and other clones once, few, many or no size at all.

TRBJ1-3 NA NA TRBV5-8 TGTGCCAGCAGCTTGGCTGCAGACGACTCTGGAAACACCATATATTTT CASSLAADDSGNTIYF
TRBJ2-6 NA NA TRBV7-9 TGTGCCAGCAGCCAAAGGGGGGCGGCTGGGGCCAACGTCCTGACTTTC CASSQRGAAGANVLTF
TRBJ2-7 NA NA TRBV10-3 TGTGCCAGCAGTGAACTTACAGGGAAGGTTTACGAGCAGTACTTC CASSELTGKVYEQYF
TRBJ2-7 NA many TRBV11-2 TGTGCCAGCAGCCTCCGGCCCTACGGGGCCTACGAGCAGTACTTC CASSLRPYGAYEQYF
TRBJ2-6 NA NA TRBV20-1 TGCAGTGCTAGCGGGAACACTGAAGCTTTC CSASGNTEAF
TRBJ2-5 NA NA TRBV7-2 TGTGCCAGCAGCTTAGCCACCACAGGGTCAGAGACCCAGTACTTC CASSLATTGSETQYF
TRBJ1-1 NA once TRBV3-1 TGTGCCAGCAGCGCCCGGGACCCCAGGCGCGAGACTGAAGCTTTCTTT CASSARDPRRETEAFF
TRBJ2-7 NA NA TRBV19 TGTGCCAGTAGTATTCAACGGACCGGCTCCTACGAGCAGTACTTC CASSIQRTGSYEQYF
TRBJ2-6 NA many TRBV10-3 TGTGCCATCAGTCGGGACTTGAACTCTGGGGCCAACGTCCTGACTTTC CAISRDLNSGANVLTF
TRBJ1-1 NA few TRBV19 TGTGCCAGTAGTATAGTCGGGGTGGACACTGAAGCTTTCTTT CASSIVGVDTEAFF
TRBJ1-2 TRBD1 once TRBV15 TGTGCCACCAGCAGGACGGACAGGGTGGATGGCTACACCTTC CATSRTDRVDGYTF
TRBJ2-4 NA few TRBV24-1 TGTGCCACCAGTGATCCTCTCCGTCAAAACATTCAGTACTTC CATSDPLRQNIQYF
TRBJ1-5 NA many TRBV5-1 TGCGCCAGCAGCTCTACAGGGAACGGCAATCAGCCCCAGCATTTT CASSSTGNGNQPQHF
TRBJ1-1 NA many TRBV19 TGTGCCAGTAGCGGAATGAACACTGAAGCTTTCTTT CASSGMNTEAFF
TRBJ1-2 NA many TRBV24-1 TGTGCCACCAGTGATCCCAGGGGCGAGGACTATGGCTACACCTTC CATSDPRGEDYGYTF
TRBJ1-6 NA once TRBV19 TGTGCCAGTAGTACGGCGGGAGGTCAACCCCTCCACTTT CASSTAGGQPLHF
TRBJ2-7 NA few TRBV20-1 TGCAGTGCTGGGGGCCCAGGACACCTCTACGAGCAGTACTTC CSAGGPGHLYEQYF